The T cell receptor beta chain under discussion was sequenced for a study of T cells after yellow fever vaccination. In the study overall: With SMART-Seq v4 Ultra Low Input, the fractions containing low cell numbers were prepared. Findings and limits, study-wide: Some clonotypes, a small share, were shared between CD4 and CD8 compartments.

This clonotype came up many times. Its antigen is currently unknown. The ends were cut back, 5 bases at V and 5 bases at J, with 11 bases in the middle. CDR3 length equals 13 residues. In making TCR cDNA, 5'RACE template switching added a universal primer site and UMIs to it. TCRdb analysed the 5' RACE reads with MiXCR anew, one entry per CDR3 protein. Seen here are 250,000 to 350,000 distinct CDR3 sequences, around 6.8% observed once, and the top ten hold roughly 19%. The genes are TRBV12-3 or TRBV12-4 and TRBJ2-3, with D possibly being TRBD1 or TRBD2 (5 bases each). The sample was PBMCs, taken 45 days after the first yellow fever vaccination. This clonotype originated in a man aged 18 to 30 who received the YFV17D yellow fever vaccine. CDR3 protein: CASSPEGIDTQYF. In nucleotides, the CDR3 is TGTGCCAGCAGTCCAGAGGGGATAGATACGCAGTATTTT.